This TCR beta chain was documented in a study of shared clonotypes between healthy human individuals. Details on this clone: The antigen remains undetermined.

This CDR3 is built from 14 residues. Trimming at V came to 3 bases and at J to 2 bases, leaving 2 bases not matched to a gene. In germline, CDR1 is SGHVS, CDR2 FQNEAQ. Study-level results: The study found lower generation probabilities in non-shared clonotypes than in those shared by all four donors. The study generally estimated greater richness for naive than memory subsets.

TCRdb keeps only in-frame clones here, not all; method: immunoSEQ multiplex PCR. The sample lists about 1.1 million clones, around 78% seen once, with roughly 0.55% in the top ten. The source material was memory CD4+ T cells from PBMCs. The subset is: CD45RA-negative fraction. This receptor was obtained from a man aged 18 to 30 in good health. Some clones in this sample may be carry-over from other donors' samples. V and J are TRBV7-8 and TRBJ2-7, with 9 bases fitting TRBD1. DNA for the CDR3: TGTGCCAGCAGCTTCTACAGGGGGCCCTACGAGCAGTACTTC. Its protein product is CASSFYRGPYEQYF.